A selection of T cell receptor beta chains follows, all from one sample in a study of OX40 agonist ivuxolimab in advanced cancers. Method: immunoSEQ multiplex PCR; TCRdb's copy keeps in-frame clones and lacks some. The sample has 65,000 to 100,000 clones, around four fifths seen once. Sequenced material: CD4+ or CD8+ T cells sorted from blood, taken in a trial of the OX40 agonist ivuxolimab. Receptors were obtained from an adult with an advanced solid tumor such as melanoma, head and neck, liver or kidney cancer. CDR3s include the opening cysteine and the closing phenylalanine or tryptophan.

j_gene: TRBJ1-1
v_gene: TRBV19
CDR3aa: CASSIYGARTEAFF

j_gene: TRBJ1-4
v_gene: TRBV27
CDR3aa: CASSLSGATNEKLFF

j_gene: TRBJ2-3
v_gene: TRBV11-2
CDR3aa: CASSLSGRTDTQYF

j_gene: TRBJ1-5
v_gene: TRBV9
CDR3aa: CASSTQDRVNQPQHF

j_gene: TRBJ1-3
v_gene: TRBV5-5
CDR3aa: CASNRPGSGNTIYF

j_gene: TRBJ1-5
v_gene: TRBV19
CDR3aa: CASSAVQGARGNQPQHF

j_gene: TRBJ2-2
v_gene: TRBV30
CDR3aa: CAWSSWGQGAGRGETGELFF

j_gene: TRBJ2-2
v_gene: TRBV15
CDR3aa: CATSRDVTGYGELFF

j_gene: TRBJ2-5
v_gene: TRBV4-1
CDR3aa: CASSQGIWSETQYF

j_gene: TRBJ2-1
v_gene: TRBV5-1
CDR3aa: CASSPGLIKDEQFF

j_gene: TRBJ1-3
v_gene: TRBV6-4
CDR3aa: CASSDAGDRDFLNGNTIYF

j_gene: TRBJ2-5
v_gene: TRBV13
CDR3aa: CASSPHQSRETQYF

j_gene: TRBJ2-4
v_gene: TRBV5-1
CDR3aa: CASSFGQGRNIQYF

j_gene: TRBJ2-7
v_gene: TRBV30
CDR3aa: CAWSVKGFAYEQYF

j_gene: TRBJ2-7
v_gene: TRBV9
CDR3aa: CASSAAGRRSYEQYF

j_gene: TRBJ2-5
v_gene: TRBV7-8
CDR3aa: CASSSNGSPQETQYF

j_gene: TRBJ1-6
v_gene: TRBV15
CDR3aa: CATAAGPGGNSPLHF

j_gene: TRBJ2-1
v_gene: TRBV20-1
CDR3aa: CSAADNEQFF

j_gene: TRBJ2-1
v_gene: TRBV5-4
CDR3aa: CASSSEGGRAGEQFF

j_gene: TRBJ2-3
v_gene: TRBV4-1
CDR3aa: CASSPWGNSYTDTQYF

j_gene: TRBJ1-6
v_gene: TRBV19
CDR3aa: CASSILGQGDSPLHF

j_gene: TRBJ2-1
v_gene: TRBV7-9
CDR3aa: CASSFPGLAGGPGEQFF

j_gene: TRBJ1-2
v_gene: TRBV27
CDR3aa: CASRPGHNYGYTF

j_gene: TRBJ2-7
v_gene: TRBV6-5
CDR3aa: CASRGQGNFEQYF

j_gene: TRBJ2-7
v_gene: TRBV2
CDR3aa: CASSLMTSMSYEQYF

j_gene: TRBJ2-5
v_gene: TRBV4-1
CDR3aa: CASSQVAGTQETQYF

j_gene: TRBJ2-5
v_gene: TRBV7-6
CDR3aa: CASSLGLAGETQYF

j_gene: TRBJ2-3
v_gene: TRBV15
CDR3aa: CATSRDAVDTQYF

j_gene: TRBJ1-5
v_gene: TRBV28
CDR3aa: CASTRQGPVHQPQHF